The clone carrying this TCR beta chain was picked up many times. This specimen belongs to a study of human T cells and chemical hapten exposure. About the research overall: How much TCR each sample yielded varied, mostly because pooled library volumes differed slightly.

The time point denotes: patch test 1, 2 weeks after DPC sensitization. Specified treatment: therapeutic diphenylcyclopropenone sensitization with weekly scalp DPC. TCRdb recomputed calls from the RACE reads with MiXCR, one row per CDR3 protein. Of approximately 49,000 distinct CDR3 sequences listed, around 9% were seen once; the top ten hold roughly 4.1%. Germline-derived CDR1 and CDR2 are SEHNR and FQNEAQ (reference sequence). V lost 0 bases, J lost 8 bases, and 7 bases stayed unmatched. The CDR3 runs to 15 residues. The starting material was whole blood, obtained in connection with sensitization to the hapten diphenylcyclopropenone (DPC). The chain has TRBV7-9 and TRBJ2-1, with 7 positions matching TRBD2. The TCR sequence derives from a woman aged 50 to 60 with alopecia areata. Some clones in this sample may be carry-over from other donors' samples. This CDR3 reads CASSLARLAEDEQFF. CDR3 DNA: TGTGCCAGCAGCTTAGCTCGGCTAGCGGAGGATGAGCAGTTCTTC.